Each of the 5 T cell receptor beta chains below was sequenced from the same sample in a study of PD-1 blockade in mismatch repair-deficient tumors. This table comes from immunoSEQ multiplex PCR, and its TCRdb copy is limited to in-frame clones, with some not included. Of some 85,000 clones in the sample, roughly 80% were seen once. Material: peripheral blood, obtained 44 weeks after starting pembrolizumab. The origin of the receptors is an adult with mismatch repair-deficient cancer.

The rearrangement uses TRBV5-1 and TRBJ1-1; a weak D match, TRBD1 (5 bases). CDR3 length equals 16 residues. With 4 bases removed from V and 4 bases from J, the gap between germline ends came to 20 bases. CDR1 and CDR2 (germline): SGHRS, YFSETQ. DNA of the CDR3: TGCGCCAGCAGCCCCACCGCCGGCAGGGTAGGCACTGAAGCTTTCTTT. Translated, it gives CASSPTAGRVGTEAFF.

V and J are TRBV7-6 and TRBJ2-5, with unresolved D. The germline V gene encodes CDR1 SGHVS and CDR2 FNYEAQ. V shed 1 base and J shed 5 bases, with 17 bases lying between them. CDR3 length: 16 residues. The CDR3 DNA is TGTGCCAGCAGCTTAGTTTCCCTTGCCTTGGAGGAGACCCAGTACTTC. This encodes CASSLVSLALEETQYF.

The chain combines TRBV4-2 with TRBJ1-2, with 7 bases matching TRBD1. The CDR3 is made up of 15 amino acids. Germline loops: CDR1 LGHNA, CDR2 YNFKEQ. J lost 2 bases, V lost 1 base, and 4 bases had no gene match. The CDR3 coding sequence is TGTGCCAGCAGCCAAGGTTACAGGGGAAACTATGGCTACACCTTC. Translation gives CASSQGYRGNYGYTF.

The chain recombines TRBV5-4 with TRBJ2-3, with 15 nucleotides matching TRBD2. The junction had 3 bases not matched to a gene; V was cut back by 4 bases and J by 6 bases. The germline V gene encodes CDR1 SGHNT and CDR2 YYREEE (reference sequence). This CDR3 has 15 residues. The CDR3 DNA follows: TGTGCCAGCAGCCGGACTAGCGGGGGGGGCGATACGCAGTATTTT. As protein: CASSRTSGGGDTQYF.

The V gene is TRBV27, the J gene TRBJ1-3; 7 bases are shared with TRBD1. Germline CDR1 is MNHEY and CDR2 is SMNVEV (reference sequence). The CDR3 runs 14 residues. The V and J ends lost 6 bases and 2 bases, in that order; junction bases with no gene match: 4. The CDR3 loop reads CASSNRGPGNTIYF. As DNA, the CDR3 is TGTGCCAGCAGCAACAGGGGACCTGGAAACACCATATATTTT.